The present TCR beta chain was sequenced within a study of cytomegalovirus exposure and HLA in healthy donors. At the level of the study: HLA-typed donors were the source of 82 million or so unique TCRs, which an early data release held. Regarding the study as a whole: Most of the TCR beta V segments (in an earlier analysis) were productive either about 90% or about 30% of the time. Across HLA loci, a later analysis found differing TCR association rates, with DRB1 most and HLA-C fewest.

Turning to this clone: Its target is not known.

Use of 60 Vbeta and 13 Jbeta primers characterized the PCR. Sequencing was performed with immunoSEQ multiplex PCR; in TCRdb, only in-frame clones are kept and a portion is missing. The sample has about 120,000 clones; 77% are singletons. Germline loops: CDR1 LGHNA, CDR2 YNFKEQ. Trimming took off 0 bases at V and 3 bases at J, with 15 bases between the two ends. The CDR3 covers 17 residues. The source is a man aged 50 to 59 in good health and CMV-seropositive. The rearrangement joins TRBV4-2 to TRBJ2-4, with D hard to call. Sequenced input: PBMCs. CDR3 region: CASSQESRTRGKNIQYF. The DNA of the CDR3 is TGTGCCAGCAGCCAAGAGTCCCGCACCAGAGGCAAAAACATTCAGTACTTC.